Shown below are 14 T cell receptor beta chains from a single sample sequenced in a study of T cells after yellow fever vaccination (dated by TCRdb to about 2019). The library was made by 5' RACE. The sample was run on an Illumina NovaSeq 6000. TCRdb cleaned the public reads at Q25 with fastp, built clones with MiXCR and kept in-frame beta chains. All rows with the same CDR3 protein become a single entry with the most common DNA and genes. The sample has 250,000 to 400,000 distinct CDR3 sequences on record, roughly 4.3% of them singletons. The top ten hold roughly 25% of the sample. The sample's treatment or condition label, decoded: live attenuated yellow fever vaccine strain. This sample comprised PBMCs, obtained 5 days after the yellow fever booster vaccination. Receptor source: a man younger than 30 who received the YFV17D yellow fever vaccine.

This clonotype was seen ten or more times. This rearrangement joins TRBV6-5 to TRBJ1-2; no clear D. V shed 0 bases and J shed 4 bases, with 6 bases lying between them. Germline CDR1 MNHEY, CDR2 SVGAGI. The CDR3 has 13 amino acids. The CDR3 protein is CASSYSDIYGYTF. The CDR3 region has the DNA TGTGCCAGCAGTTACTCAGATATCTATGGCTACACCTTC.

This clonotype came up a few times. V is TRBV6-2 or TRBV6-3 and J is TRBJ2-5; D possibly uses TRBD1 or TRBD2 (5 bases each). Germline loops: CDR1 MNHEY, CDR2 SVGEGT. Trimming cost V 0 bases and J 5 bases, with 22 bases left between them. This CDR3 spans 18 amino acids. The CDR3 is CASSYSAPAGGVEETQYF. In DNA form, the CDR3 reads TGTGCCAGCAGTTACTCCGCGCCAGCTGGGGGAGTGGAGGAGACCCAGTACTTC.

This clonotype was found a few times. V gene TRBV6-2 or TRBV6-3 combines with J gene TRBJ2-7; tentative D call: TRBD2 (6 bases). CDR1 is MNHEY and CDR2 is SVGEGT in the germline V gene. The V and J ends lost 1 base and 6 bases respectively, with 10 bases between them. The CDR3 spans 13 residues. CDR3 residues: CASSYLGLAEQYF. The CDR3 DNA follows: TGTGCCAGCAGTTACTTGGGACTCGCCGAGCAGTACTTC.

The chain couples TRBV7-9 to TRBJ1-1; D is unresolved. Trimming shortened V by 5 bases and J by 5 bases, and 9 bases separated the two germline ends. This CDR3 contains 12 residues. Germline assignment: CDR1 SEHNR and CDR2 FQNEAQ (reference sequence). The CDR3 protein is CASSPSWTEAFF. CDR3 nucleotide sequence: TGTGCCAGCAGCCCAAGTTGGACTGAAGCTTTCTTT.

This clonotype was counted between two and nine times. The chain links TRBV27 to TRBJ2-3; D not certain. The CDR3 runs to 14 residues. V gave up 0 bases and J gave up 6 bases, with 10 bases separating them. CDR1 is MNHEY, CDR2 SMNVEV, per germline (reference sequence). CDR3: CASSLSRAHDTQYF. The CDR3 coding sequence is TGTGCCAGCAGTTTATCCCGGGCCCACGATACGCAGTATTTT.

The rearrangement joins TRBV7-2 to TRBJ2-5; weak D call: TRBD2 (7 bases). This CDR3 has 15 amino acids. V shed 1 base and J shed 9 bases, with 18 bases lying between them. Germline values: CDR1 SGHTA, CDR2 FQGNSA. The CDR3 is CASSLERAGAGAQYF. Here the CDR3 DNA reads TGTGCCAGCAGCTTAGAGAGGGCGGGGGCCGGGGCCCAGTACTTC.

The sample holds a few counts of this clonotype. The chain couples TRBV4-1 to TRBJ2-5; D is undetermined. V was shortened by 1 base and J by 2 bases, with 11 bases between the two germline ends. The CDR3 spans 15 residues. Germline values: CDR1 MGHRA, CDR2 YSYEKL. CDR3 in amino acids: CASSQGQEQQETQYF. CDR3 DNA: TGCGCCAGCAGCCAAGGGCAGGAGCAACAAGAGACCCAGTACTTC.

This clonotype was found a few times. This chain uses TRBV20-1 with TRBJ2-2; D could derive from TRBD1 or TRBD2 (5 bases each). The germline CDR1 and CDR2 sequences are DFQATT and SNEGSKA (reference sequence). The length of the CDR3 is 14 residues. V lost 3 bases and J lost 3, with 11 bases in between. CDR3 residues: CSARWGSYTGELFF. The CDR3 DNA sequence: TGCAGTGCTAGGTGGGGGTCATACACCGGGGAGCTGTTTTTT.

The CDR3 sequence: CASSPYERGLNEQFF. CDR3 DNA: TGTGCCAGCTCACCATATGAGCGGGGGCTAAATGAGCAGTTCTTC. The J gene is TRBJ2-1, the V gene TRBV18, with TRBD2 matching over 8 bases. Germline V gene lookup returns CDR1 KGHSH and CDR2 LQKENI. The V and J ends lost 2 bases and 7 bases, in that order; junction bases with no gene match: 7. The CDR3 is 15 amino acids.

The rearrangement joins TRBV6-6 to TRBJ1-1; 8 positions agree with TRBD1. Germline assignment: CDR1 MNHNY and CDR2 SVGAGI (reference sequence). This CDR3 has 14 amino acids. After removal of 4 bases from V and 3 bases from J, the junction contained 4 bases not matched to a gene. CDR3 amino acids: CASSLTGADTEAFF. In DNA, the CDR3 is TGTGCCAGCAGTTTGACAGGGGCGGACACTGAAGCTTTCTTT.

This chain joins TRBV28 and TRBJ2-7, with 10 bases lining up with TRBD2. Germline trimming cut 6 bases from V and 1 base from J; bases unmatched to any gene: 6. Germline assignment: CDR1 MDHEN and CDR2 SYDVKM. The CDR3 length is 15 residues. The chain's CDR3 is CASRGETSGSYEQYF. CDR3 nucleotides: TGTGCCAGCAGAGGCGAGACTAGCGGGTCCTACGAGCAGTACTTC.

This chain uses TRBV5-6 with TRBJ1-5; D gene uncertain. The V and J ends lost 2 bases and 1 base respectively, with 10 bases between them. The CDR3 extends over 15 amino acids. The germline V gene has CDR1 SGHDT and CDR2 YYEEEE. The CDR3 bases are TGTGCCAGCAGCTTTTGGAAAGGGAGCAATCAGCCCCAGCATTTT. Translated: CASSFWKGSNQPQHF.

This clonotype came up many times. V gene TRBV15 combines with J gene TRBJ1-1; TRBD1 agrees at 11 bases. CDR3 length: 15 residues. Germline values: CDR1 LNHNV, CDR2 YYDKDF (reference sequence). V shed 5 bases, J shed 5 bases, and the junction held 7 bases outside the gene matches. CDR3 loop: CATSETGQGGTEAFF. CDR3 coding DNA: TGTGCCACCAGCGAAACGGGACAGGGGGGTACTGAAGCTTTCTTT.

Many counts were recorded for this clonotype. The rearrangement uses TRBV7-2 and TRBJ1-5; D not resolved. Trimming took off 3 bases at V and 11 bases at J, with 11 bases between the two ends. The CDR3 contains 12 residues. Germline CDR1 SGHTA, CDR2 FQGNSA. The CDR3 DNA reads TGTGCCAGCAGCTTTGATTCGGGGACCCAGCATTTT. Encoded protein: CASSFDSGTQHF.